This T cell receptor (beta chain) was sequenced during a study of shared T cell receptors in the human thymus. Clones were read by immunoSEQ multiplex PCR, and TCRdb kept only the in-frame ones, dropping some. The table has roughly 550,000 clones, around 82% seen once. The V gene's germline CDR1 is MNHEY and CDR2 SMNVEV (reference sequence). The CDR3 covers 13 residues. The ends were cut back, 8 bases at V and 4 bases at J, with 12 bases in the middle. The data also belong to a second study, concerning human thymus T cells. That paper states: Each of the donors was a healthy Finnish infant who was undergoing open corrective cardiac surgery for congenital heart defects. The thymus was resected at corrective cardiac surgery. Both thymic and peripheral blood repertoires showed apparently biased V and J usage. Related studies found that unrelated individuals share highly overlapping thymic repertoires.

The sample taken for sequencing was thymocytes. V gene TRBV27 combines with J gene TRBJ1-3; no clear D gene. The source of this sequence is a boy less than two years old with a congenital heart defect. CDR3 bases: TGTGCCAGCCAGTCAGAGGTGGGAAACACCATATATTTT. This gives the protein CASQSEVGNTIYF.